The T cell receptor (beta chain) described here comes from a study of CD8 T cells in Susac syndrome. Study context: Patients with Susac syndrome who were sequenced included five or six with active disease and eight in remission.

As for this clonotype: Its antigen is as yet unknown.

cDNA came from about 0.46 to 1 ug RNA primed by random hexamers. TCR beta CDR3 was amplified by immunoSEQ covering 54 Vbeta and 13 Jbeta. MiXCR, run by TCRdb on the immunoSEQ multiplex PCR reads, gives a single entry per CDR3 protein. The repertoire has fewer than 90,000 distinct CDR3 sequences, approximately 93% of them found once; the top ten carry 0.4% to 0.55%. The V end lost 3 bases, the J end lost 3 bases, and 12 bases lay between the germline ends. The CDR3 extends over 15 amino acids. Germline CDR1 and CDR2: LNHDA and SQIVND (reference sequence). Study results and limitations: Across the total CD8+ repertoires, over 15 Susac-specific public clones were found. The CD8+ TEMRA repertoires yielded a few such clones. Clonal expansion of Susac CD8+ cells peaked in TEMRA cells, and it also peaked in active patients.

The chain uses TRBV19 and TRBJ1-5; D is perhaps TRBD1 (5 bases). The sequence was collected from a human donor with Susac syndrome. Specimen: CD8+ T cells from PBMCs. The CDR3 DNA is TGTGCCAGTAGTATGGGAACAGGCATCAATCAGCCCCAGCATTTT. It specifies CASSMGTGINQPQHF.